This T cell receptor (beta chain) was found in a study of T cell responses to AZD1222 COVID-19 vaccine. V was trimmed by 3 bases and J by 4 bases, leaving 19 bases between them. The CDR3 contains 16 residues. Looked up from germline, CDR1 is MNHEY and CDR2 is SMNVEV (reference sequence). Findings of the study overall: Unmutated variant regions are reportedly the target of nearly half of TCRs that are spike-specific. Donors in the cohort were predominantly white British and more often female, and clonal diversity was possibly underestimated.

Clones were read by immunoSEQ multiplex PCR, and TCRdb kept only the in-frame ones, dropping some. The sample has around 77,000 clones; around 87% are singletons. Of note for this clone: Its antigen is still unknown.

The sequences come from peripheral blood, collected on day 0 of AZD1222 vaccination. The source of this sequence is an adult in good health. The V and J genes are TRBV27 and TRBJ2-7, with a weak D call TRBD1 (6 bases). Written as DNA, the CDR3 is TGTGCCAGCAGTTTTCAATCCCCGGGACAAGGGTACGAGCAGTACTTC. As protein: CASSFQSPGQGYEQYF.